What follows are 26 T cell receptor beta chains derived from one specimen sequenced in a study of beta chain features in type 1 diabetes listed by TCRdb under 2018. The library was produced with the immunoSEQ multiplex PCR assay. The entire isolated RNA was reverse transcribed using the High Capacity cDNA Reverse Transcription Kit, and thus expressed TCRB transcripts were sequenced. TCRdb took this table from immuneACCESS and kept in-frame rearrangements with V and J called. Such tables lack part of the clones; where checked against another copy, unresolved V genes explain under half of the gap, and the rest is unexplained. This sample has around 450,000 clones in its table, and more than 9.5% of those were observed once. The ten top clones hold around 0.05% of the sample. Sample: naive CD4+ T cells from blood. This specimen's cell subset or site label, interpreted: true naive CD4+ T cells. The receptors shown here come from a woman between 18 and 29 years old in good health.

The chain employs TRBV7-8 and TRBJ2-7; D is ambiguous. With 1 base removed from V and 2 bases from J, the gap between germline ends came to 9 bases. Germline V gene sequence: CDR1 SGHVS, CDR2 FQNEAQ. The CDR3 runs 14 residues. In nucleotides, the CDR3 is TGTGCCAGCAGCTTAGATGAAGCGACCTACGAGCAGTACGTC. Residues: CASSLDEATYEQYV.

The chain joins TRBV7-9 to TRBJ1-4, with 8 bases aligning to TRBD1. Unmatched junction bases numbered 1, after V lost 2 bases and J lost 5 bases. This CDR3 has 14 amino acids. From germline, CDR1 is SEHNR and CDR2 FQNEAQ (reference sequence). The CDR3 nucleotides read TGTGCCAGCAGCTTACGGACAGGGAATGAAAAACTGTTTTTT. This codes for CASSLRTGNEKLFF.

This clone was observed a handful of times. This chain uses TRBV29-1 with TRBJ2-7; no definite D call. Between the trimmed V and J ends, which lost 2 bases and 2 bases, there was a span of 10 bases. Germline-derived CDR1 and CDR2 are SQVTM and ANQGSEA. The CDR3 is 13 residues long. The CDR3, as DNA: TGCAGCGTTGAAACGACAAGGACCTACGAGCAGTACTTC. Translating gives CSVETTRTYEQYF.

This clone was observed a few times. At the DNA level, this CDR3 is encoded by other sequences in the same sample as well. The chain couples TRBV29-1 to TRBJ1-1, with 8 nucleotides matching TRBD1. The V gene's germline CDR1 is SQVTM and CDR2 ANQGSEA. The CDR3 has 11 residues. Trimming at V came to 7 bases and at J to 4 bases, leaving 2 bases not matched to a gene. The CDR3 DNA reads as TGCAGCGCTACAGGGGGCACTGAAGCTTTCTTT. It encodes CSATGGTEAFF.

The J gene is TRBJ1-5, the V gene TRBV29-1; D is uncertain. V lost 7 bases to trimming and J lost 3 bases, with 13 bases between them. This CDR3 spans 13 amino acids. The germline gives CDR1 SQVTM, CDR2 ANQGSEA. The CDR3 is CSARANNNQPQHF. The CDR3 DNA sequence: TGCAGCGCTAGGGCTAATAACAATCAGCCCCAGCATTTT. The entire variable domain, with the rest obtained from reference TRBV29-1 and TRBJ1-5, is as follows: SAVISQKPSRDICQRGTSLTIQCQVDSQVTMMFWYRQQPGQSLTLIATANQGSEATYESGFVIDKFPISRPNLTFSTLTVSNMSPEDSSIYLCSARANNNQPQHFGDGTRLSIL.

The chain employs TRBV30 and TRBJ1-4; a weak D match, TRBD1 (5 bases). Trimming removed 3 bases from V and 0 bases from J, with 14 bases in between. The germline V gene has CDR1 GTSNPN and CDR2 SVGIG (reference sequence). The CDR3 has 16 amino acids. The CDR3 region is CAWSGGGRATNEKLFF. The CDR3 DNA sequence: TGTGCCTGGAGCGGGGGTGGACGAGCAACTAATGAAAAACTGTTTTTT.

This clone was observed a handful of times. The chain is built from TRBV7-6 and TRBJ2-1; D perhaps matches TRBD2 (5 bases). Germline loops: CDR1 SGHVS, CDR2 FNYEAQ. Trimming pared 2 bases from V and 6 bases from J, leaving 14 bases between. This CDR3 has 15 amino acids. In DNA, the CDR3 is TGTGCCAGCAGCTTAAATGTCCTAGCTGGCAATGAGCAGTTCTTC. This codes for CASSLNVLAGNEQFF.

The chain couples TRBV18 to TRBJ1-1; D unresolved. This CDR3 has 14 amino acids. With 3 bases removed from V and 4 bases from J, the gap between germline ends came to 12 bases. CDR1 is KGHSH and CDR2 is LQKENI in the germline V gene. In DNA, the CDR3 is TGTGCCAGCTCACCCCGGATGGTAGTCACTGAAGCTTTCTTT. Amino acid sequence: CASSPRMVVTEAFF.

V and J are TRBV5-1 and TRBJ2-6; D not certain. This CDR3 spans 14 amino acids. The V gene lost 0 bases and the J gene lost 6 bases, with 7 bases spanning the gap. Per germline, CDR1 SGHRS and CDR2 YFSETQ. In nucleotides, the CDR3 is TGCGCCAGCAGCTTGGGAGGTGAGGCCAACGTCCTGACTTTC. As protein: CASSLGGEANVLTF.

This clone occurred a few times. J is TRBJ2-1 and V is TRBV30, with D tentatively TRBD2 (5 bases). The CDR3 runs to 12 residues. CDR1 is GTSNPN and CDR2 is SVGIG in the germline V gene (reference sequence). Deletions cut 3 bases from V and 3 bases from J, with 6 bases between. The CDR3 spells CAWRRDYNEQFF. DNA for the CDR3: TGTGCCTGGAGGAGGGACTACAATGAGCAGTTCTTC.

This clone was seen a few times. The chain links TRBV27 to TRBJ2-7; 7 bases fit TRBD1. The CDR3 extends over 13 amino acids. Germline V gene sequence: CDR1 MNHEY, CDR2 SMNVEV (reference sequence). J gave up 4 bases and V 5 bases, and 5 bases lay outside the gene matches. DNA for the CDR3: TGTGCCAGCAGTCCCAGACAGGGATACGAGCAGTACGTC. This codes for CASSPRQGYEQYV.

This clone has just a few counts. CDR3 protein: CSVGAVVTDTQYF. The CDR3 DNA is TGCAGCGTTGGGGCAGTAGTCACAGATACGCAGTATTTT. The rearrangement links TRBV29-1 to TRBJ2-3; D gene unclear. CDR3 length equals 13 residues. V was trimmed by 4 bases and J by 2 bases, leaving 10 bases between them. Germline CDR1 SQVTM, CDR2 ANQGSEA.

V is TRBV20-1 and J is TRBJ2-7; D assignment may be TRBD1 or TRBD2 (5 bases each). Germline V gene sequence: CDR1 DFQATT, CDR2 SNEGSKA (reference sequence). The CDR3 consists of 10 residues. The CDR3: CRQGPYEQYF. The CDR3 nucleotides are TGCCGGCAGGGACCTTACGAGCAGTACTTC.

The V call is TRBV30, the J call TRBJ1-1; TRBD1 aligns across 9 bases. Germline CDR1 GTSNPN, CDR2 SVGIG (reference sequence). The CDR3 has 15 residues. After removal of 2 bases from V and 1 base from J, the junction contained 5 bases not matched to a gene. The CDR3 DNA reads TGTGCCTGGAGTCCTATGGGACAGGGGAACACTGAAGCTTTCTTT. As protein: CAWSPMGQGNTEAFF.

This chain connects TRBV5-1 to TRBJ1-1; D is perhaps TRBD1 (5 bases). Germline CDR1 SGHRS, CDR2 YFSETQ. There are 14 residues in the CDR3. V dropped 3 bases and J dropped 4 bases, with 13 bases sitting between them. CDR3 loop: CASSSSGFGTEAFF. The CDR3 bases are TGCGCCAGCAGCTCCTCAGGGTTTGGCACTGAAGCTTTCTTT.

CDR3 sequence reads: CASSQSATGVSYEQYV. The CDR3 nucleotides are TGCGCCAGCAGTCAATCGGCCACAGGAGTATCCTACGAGCAGTACGTC. The V and J genes are TRBV23-1 and TRBJ2-7, with D maybe TRBD1 (5 bases). TRBV23-1 is an ORF, and what it does is uncertain. The V end lost 0 bases, the J end lost 1 base, and 13 bases lay between the germline ends. This CDR3 is 16 amino acids long.

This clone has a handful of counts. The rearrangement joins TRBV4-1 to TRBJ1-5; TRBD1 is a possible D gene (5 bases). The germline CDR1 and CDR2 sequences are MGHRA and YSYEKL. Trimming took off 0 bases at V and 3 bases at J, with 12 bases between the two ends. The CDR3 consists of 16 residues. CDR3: CASSQEVGGINQPQHF. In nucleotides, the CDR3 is TGCGCCAGCAGCCAAGAAGTCGGGGGTATCAATCAGCCCCAGCATTTT.

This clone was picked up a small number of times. Written as DNA, the CDR3 is TGCGCCAGCAGCCAAACCTTTGGACTGCAGATCTCCTACAATGAGCAGTTCTTC. Translation gives CASSQTFGLQISYNEQFF. The chain employs TRBV4-1 and TRBJ2-1, with D maybe TRBD2 (5 bases). This CDR3 comprises 18 residues. V lost 2 bases and J lost 0, with 17 bases in between. CDR1 is MGHRA and CDR2 is YSYEKL in the germline V gene.

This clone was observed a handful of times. The CDR3 DNA is TGCGCCAGCAGCCCAGGCCCGGGACAGGGCCACTACGAGCAGTACTTC. Its translation: CASSPGPGQGHYEQYF. The rearrangement links TRBV4-1 to TRBJ2-7, with 9 bases matching TRBD1. The CDR3 length is 16 residues. The V and J ends lost 4 bases and 3 bases, in that order; junction bases with no gene match: 10. Per the germline V gene, CDR1 is MGHRA and CDR2 is YSYEKL.

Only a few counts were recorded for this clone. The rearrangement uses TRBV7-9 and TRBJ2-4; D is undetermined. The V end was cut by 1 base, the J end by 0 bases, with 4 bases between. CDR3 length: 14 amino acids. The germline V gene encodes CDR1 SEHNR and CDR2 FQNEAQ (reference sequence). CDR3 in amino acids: CASSLEVAKNIQYF. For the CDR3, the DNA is TGTGCCAGCAGCTTAGAGGTAGCCAAAAACATTCAGTACTTC. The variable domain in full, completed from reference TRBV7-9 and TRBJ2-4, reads DTGVSQNPRHKITKRGQNVTFRCDPISEHNRLYWYRQTLGQGPEFLTYFQNEAQLEKSRLLSDRFSAERPKGSFSTLEIQRTEQGDSAMYLCASSLEVAKNIQYFGAGTRLSVL.

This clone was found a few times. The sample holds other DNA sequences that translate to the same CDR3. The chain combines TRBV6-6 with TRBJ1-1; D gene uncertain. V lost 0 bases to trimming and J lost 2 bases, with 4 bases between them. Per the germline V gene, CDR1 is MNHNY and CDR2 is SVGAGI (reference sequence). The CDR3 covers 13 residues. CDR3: CASSYSLNTEAFF. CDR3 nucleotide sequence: TGTGCCAGCAGTTACTCACTTAACACTGAAGCTTTCTTT.

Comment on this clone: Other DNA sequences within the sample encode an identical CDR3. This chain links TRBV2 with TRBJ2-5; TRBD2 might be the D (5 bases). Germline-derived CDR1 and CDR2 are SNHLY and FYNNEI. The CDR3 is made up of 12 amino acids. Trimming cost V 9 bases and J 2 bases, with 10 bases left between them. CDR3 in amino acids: CASRTDQETQYF. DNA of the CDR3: TGTGCCAGTAGGACTGATCAAGAGACCCAGTACTTC. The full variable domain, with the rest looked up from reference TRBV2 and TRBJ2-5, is EPEVTQTPSHQVTQMGQEVILRCVPISNHLYFYWYRQILGQKVEFLVSFYNNEISEKSEIFDDQFSVERPDGSNFTLKIRSTKLEDSAMYFCASRTDQETQYFGPGTRLLVL.

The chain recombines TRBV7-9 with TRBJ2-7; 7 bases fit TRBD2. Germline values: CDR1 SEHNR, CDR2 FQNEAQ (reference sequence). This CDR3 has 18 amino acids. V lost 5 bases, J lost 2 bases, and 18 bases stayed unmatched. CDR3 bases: TGTGCCAGCAGCCGAGCTAGCGGCGACACAAAAAGAACCTACGAGCAGTACTTC. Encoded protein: CASSRASGDTKRTYEQYF.

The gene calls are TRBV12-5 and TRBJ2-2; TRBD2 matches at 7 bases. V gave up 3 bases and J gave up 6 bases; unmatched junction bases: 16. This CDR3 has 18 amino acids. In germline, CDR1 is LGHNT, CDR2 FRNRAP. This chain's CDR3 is CASGLPTLTAGVPGELFF. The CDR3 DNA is TGTGCTAGTGGTTTACCAACCCTAACGGCGGGAGTTCCCGGGGAGCTGTTTTTT.

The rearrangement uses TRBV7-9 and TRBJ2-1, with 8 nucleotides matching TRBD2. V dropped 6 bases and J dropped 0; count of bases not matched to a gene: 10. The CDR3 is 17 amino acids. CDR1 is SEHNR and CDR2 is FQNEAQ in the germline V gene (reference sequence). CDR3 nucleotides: TGTGCCAGCAGTCCCACGTCCGGGAGGGTCTCCTACAATGAGCAGTTCTTC. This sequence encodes CASSPTSGRVSYNEQFF. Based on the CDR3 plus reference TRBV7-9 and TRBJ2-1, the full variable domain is DTGVSQNPRHKITKRGQNVTFRCDPISEHNRLYWYRQTLGQGPEFLTYFQNEAQLEKSRLLSDRFSAERPKGSFSTLEIQRTEQGDSAMYLCASSPTSGRVSYNEQFFGPGTRLTVL.

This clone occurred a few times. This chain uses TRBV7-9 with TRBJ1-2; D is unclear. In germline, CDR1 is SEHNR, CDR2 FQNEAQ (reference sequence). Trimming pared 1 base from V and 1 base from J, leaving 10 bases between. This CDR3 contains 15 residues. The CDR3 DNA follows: TGTGCCAGCAGCTTAGACAAGGGATTTAACTATGGCTACACCTTC. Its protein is CASSLDKGFNYGYTF.